A single sample is the source of the 5 T cell receptor beta chains below, sequenced in a study of cytomegalovirus exposure and HLA in healthy donors. Primers: 60 Vbeta forward and 13 Jbeta reverse. Clones were read by immunoSEQ multiplex PCR, and TCRdb kept only the in-frame ones, dropping some. The profile shows about 150,000 clones, roughly 84% of them singletons. Source material: PBMCs. The receptor set was obtained from a boy younger than 10 in good health and CMV-seronegative.

The CDR3 DNA follows: TGTGCCAGCAGACCAGGACGGGATAGCAATCAGCCCCAGCATTTT. Translated, it gives CASRPGRDSNQPQHF. The rearrangement joins TRBV7-8 to TRBJ1-5; D call uncertain. In germline, CDR1 is SGHVS, CDR2 FQNEAQ. The CDR3 is 15 residues long. The V and J ends lost 6 bases and 0 bases respectively, with 12 bases between them.

The chain employs TRBV9 and TRBJ2-2, with TRBD2 identical over 10 bases. The trim removed 4 bases at V and 4 bases at J, leaving 7 bases unmatched. The CDR3 consists of 16 residues. Germline V gene data show CDR1 as SGDLS and CDR2 as YYNGEE. The CDR3 loop is CASSPLAGVSTGELFF. In DNA form, the CDR3 reads TGTGCCAGCAGCCCCCTAGCGGGAGTCAGCACCGGGGAGCTGTTTTTT.

In DNA, the CDR3 is TGTGCCAGCCACAGTGATATGACAGATACGCAGTATTTT. Its protein is CASHSDMTDTQYF. This chain uses TRBV9 with TRBJ2-3; no definite D call. Germline V gene data show CDR1 as SGDLS and CDR2 as YYNGEE. The CDR3 has 13 amino acids. V was shortened by 7 bases and J by 3 bases, with 12 bases between the two germline ends.

The chain carries TRBV5-6 and TRBJ2-7; 7 nucleotides agree with TRBD1. Germline trimming cut 0 bases from V and 0 bases from J; bases unmatched to any gene: 3. This CDR3 has 15 amino acids. Germline values: CDR1 SGHDT, CDR2 YYEEEE. CDR3: CASSLDRGHSYEQYF. The DNA for the CDR3 is TGTGCCAGCAGCTTGGACAGGGGCCACTCCTACGAGCAGTACTTC.

The rearrangement links TRBV6-5 to TRBJ1-2; a possible D gene is TRBD1 (5 bases). With 8 bases removed from V and 3 bases from J, the gap between germline ends came to 13 bases. Per germline, CDR1 MNHEY and CDR2 SVGAGI. The CDR3 covers 13 residues. The CDR3 protein is CASSRAADYGYTF. The CDR3 region has the DNA TGTGCCAGCTCCAGGGCGGCGGACTATGGCTACACCTTC.